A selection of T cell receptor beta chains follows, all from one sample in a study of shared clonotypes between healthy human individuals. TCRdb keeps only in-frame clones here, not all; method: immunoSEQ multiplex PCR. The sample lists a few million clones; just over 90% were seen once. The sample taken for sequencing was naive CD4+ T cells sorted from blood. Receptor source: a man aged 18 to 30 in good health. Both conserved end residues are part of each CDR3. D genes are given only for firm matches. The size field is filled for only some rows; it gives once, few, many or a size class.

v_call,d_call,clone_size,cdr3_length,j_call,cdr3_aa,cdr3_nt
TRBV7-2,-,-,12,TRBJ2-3,CASSLVGLGQYF,TGTGCCAGCAGCTTAGTGGGACTCGGGCAGTATTTT
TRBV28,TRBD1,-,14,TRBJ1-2,CASTTSGGAPGYTF,TGTGCCAGCACCACCTCAGGGGGGGCGCCTGGCTACACCTTC
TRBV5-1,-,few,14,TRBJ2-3,CASSLGPGTGTQYF,TGCGCCAGCAGCTTGGGACCAGGTACCGGTACGCAGTATTTT
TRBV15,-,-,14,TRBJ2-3,CATSTRRGADTQYF,TGTGCCACCAGCACCCGGAGGGGGGCAGATACACAGTATTTT
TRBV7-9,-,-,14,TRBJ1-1,CASSFGGLGTEAFF,TGTGCCAGCAGCTTCGGTGGGCTAGGGACTGAAGCTTTCTTT
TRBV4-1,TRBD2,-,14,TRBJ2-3,CASSQGGGMDTQYF,TGCGCCAGCAGCCAAGGGGGAGGGATGGATACGCAGTATTTT
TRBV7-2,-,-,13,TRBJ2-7,CASSLISGGEQYF,TGTGCCAGCAGCTTGATTAGCGGCGGCGAGCAGTACTTC
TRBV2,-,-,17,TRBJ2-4,CASSFVGDTLAKNIQYF,TGTGCCAGCAGTTTTGTGGGGGACACCTTAGCCAAAAACATTCAGTACTTC
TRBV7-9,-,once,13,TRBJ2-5,CASGRGGRETQYF,TGTGCCAGCGGACGAGGGGGGCGGGAGACCCAGTACTTC
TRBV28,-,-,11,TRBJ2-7,CASSFRSEQYF,TGTGCCAGCAGTTTTAGAAGCGAGCAGTACTTC
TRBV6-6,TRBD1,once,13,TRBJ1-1,CASRRQGGTEAFF,TGTGCCAGCAGAAGACAGGGCGGCACTGAAGCTTTCTTT
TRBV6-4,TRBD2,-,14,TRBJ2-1,CASSSGGRPAEQFF,TGTGCCAGCAGTTCGGGCGGGAGGCCCGCCGAGCAGTTCTTC
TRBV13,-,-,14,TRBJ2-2,CASRRDGEAGELFF,TGTGCCAGCCGGCGCGACGGGGAAGCCGGGGAGCTGTTTTTT
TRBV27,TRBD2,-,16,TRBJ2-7,CASSLLAGGPGAEQYF,TGTGCCAGCAGTTTACTAGCGGGGGGGCCTGGTGCCGAGCAGTACTTC
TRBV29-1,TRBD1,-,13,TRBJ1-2,CSARQGKNYGYTF,TGCAGCGCCCGACAGGGAAAGAACTATGGCTACACCTTC
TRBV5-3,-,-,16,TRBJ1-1,CARKGSSGQTNTEAFF,TGTGCCAGAAAAGGGAGTTCGGGCCAGACGAACACTGAAGCTTTCTTT
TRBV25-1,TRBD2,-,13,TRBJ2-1,CASRGGTYNEQFF,TGTGCCAGCCGGGGGGGCACCTACAATGAGCAGTTCTTC
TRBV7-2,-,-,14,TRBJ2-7,CASSLGPSAYEQYF,TGTGCCAGCAGCTTAGGGCCTAGCGCATACGAGCAGTACTTC
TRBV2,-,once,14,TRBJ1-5,CASSEAQRNQPQHF,TGTGCCAGCAGTGAAGCGCAAAGGAATCAGCCCCAGCATTTT
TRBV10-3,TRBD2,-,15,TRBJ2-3,CAISDGSGDSDTQYF,TGTGCCATCAGTGACGGGAGCGGGGATTCAGATACGCAGTATTTT
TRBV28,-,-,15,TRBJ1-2,CASSFGGTANYGYTF,TGTGCCAGCAGTTTTGGGGGAACCGCTAACTATGGCTACACCTTC
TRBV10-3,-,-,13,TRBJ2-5,CAICLGPGETQYF,TGTGCCATATGTTTGGGGCCTGGGGAGACCCAGTACTTC
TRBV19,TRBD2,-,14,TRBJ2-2,CATTGTSGAGELFF,TGTGCCACCACAGGGACTAGCGGGGCCGGGGAGCTGTTTTTT
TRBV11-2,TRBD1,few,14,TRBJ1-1,CASSQDRGFTEAFF,TGTGCCAGCAGCCAGGACAGGGGTTTCACTGAAGCTTTCTTT
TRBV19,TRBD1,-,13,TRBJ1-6,CASIDRGGSPLHF,TGTGCCAGTATCGACAGGGGCGGGTCACCCCTCCACTTT
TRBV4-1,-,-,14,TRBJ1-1,CASSQDQPNTEAFF,TGCGCCAGCAGCCAAGACCAGCCGAACACTGAAGCTTTCTTT
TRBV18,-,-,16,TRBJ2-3,CASSPLIQGSTDTQYF,TGTGCCAGCTCACCACTTATACAGGGCAGCACAGATACGCAGTATTTT